Described below is a single T cell receptor beta chain sequence and its context. At a deep level, the assay was run. The protocol was immunoSEQ multiplex PCR, while the TCRdb copy is restricted to in-frame clones and leaves out a portion. The data hold about 960,000 clones, with over 75% observed a single time. The data derive from a study of shared clonotypes between healthy human individuals. Germline CDR1 SNHLY, CDR2 FYNNEI. The CDR3 is 14 residues long. V was pared by 7 bases and J by 1 base, with 4 bases of the junction left unmatched. Every one of the donors was a Caucasian adult that lived in Nashville, Tennessee.

The sequenced sample consisted of memory CD4+ T cells sorted from blood. Subset of the sample: CD45RA-negative fraction. The rearrangement uses TRBV2 and TRBJ2-3; the match to TRBD1 covers 8 bases. The sequence came from a man younger than 30 in good health. CDR3 sequence (DNA): TGTGCCAGCACCCAACAGGGGGGCACAGATACGCAGTATTTT. Its translation: CASTQQGGTDTQYF.